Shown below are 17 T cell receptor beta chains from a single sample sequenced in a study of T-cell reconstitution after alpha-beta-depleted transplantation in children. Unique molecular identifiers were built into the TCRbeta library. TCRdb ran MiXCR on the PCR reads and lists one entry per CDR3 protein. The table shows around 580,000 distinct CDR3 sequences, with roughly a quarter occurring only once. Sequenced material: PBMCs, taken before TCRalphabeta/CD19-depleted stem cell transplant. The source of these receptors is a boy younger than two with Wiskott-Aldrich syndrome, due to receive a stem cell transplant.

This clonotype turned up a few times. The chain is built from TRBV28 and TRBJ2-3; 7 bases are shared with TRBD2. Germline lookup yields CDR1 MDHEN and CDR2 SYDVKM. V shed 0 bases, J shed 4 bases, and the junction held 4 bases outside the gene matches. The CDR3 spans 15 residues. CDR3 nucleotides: TGTGCCAGCAGTTTATGGGGACTACTCTCAGATACGCAGTATTTT. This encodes CASSLWGLLSDTQYF.

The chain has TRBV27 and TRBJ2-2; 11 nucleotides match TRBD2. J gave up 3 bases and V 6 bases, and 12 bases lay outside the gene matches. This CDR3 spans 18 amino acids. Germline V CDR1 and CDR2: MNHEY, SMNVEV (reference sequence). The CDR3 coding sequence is TGTGCCAGCAGACCGACTAGCGGGAAAGAGAGATACACCGGGGAGCTGTTTTTT. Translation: CASRPTSGKERYTGELFF.

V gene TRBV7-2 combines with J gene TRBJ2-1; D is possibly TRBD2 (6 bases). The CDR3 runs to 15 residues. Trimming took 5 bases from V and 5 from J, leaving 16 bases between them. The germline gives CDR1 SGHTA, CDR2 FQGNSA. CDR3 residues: CASSPRLGGHNEQFF. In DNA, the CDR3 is TGTGCCAGCAGCCCGCGACTAGGTGGGCACAATGAGCAGTTCTTC.

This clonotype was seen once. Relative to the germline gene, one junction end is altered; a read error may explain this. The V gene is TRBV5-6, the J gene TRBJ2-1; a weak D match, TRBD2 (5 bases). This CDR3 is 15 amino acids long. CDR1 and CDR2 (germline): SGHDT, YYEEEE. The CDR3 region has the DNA TGTGCCAGCAGAAAAAAAGGGAGCTCCTACAATGTGCAGTTCTTC. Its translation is CASRKKGSSYNVQFF.

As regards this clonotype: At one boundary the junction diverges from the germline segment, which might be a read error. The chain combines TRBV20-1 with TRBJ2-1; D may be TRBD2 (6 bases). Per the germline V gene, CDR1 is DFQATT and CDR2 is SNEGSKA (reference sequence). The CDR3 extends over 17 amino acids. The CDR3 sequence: CSASGGWGGHSYNEQFF. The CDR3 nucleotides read TGCAGCGCTAGTGGGGGGTGGGGCGGACACTCCTACAATGAGCAGTTCTTC.

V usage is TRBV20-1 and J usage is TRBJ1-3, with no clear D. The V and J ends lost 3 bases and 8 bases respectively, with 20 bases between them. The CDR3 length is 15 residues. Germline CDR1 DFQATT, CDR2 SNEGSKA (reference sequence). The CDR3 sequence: CSASSQRTFGDTIYF. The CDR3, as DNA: TGCAGTGCTAGTAGCCAGCGCACCTTCGGGGACACCATATATTTT.

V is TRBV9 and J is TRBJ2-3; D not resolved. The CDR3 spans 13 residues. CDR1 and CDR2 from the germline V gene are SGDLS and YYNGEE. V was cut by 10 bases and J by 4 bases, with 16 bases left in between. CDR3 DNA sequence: TGTGCCTCAGCACTTATAGAGGCAGATACGCAGTATTTT. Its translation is CASALIEADTQYF. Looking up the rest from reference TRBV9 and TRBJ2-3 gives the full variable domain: DSGVTQTPKHLITATGQRVTLRCSPRSGDLSVYWYQQSLDQGLQFLIQYYNGEERAKGNILERFSAQQFPDLHSELNLSSLELGDSALYFCASALIEADTQYFGPGTRLTVL.

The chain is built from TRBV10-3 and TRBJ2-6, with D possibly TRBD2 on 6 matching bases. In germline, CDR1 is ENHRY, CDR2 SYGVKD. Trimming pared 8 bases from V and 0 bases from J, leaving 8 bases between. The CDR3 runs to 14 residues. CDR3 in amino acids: CAIGGDSGANVLTF. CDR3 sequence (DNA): TGTGCCATCGGAGGGGACTCTGGGGCCAACGTCCTGACTTTC.

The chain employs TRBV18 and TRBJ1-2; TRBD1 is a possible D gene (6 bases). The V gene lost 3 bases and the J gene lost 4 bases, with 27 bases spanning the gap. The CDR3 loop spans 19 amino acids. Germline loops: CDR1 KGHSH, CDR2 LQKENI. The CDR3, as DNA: TGTGCCAGCTCACCGCTAGGACTCAGACAGGACCCAAGAGTCTATGGCTACACCTTC. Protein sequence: CASSPLGLRQDPRVYGYTF.

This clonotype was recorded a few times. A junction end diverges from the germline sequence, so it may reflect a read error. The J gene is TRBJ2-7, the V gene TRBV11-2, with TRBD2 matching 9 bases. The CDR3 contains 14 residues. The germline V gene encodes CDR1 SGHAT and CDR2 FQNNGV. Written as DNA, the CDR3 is TGTGCCAGCAGCCTAACAGGACTAGCGCCATTCTTGAAGTTC. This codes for CASSLTGLAPFLKF.

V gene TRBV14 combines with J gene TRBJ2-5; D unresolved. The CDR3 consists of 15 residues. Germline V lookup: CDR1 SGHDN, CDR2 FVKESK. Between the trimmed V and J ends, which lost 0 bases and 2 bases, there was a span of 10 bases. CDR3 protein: CASSQDSLPQETQYF. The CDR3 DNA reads TGTGCCAGCAGCCAAGATTCGCTACCTCAAGAGACCCAGTACTTC.

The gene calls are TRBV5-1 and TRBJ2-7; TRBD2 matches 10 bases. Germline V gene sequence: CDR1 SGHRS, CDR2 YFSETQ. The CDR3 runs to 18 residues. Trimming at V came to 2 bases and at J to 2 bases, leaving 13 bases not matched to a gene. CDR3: CASSFPPKAGGPPYEQYF. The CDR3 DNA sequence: TGCGCCAGCAGCTTCCCTCCTAAAGCGGGAGGGCCCCCCTACGAGCAGTACTTC.

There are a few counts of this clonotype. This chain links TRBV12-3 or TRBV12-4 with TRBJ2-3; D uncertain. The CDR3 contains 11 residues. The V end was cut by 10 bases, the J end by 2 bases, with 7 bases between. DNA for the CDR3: TGTGCCACCTCATACACAGATACGCAGTATTTT. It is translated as CATSYTDTQYF.

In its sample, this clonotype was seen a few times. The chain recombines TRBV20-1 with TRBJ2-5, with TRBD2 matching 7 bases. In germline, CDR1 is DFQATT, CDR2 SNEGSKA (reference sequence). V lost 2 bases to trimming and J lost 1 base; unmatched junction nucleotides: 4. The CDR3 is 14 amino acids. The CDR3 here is CSARPLAGQETQYF. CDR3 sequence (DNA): TGCAGTGCTAGACCATTAGCGGGCCAAGAGACCCAGTACTTC.

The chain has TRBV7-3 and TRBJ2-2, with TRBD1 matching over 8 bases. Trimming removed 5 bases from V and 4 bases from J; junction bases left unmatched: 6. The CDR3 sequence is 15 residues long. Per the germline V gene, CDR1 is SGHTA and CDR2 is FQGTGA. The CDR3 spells CASSPRTGSTGELFF. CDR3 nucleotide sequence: TGTGCCAGCAGCCCTCGGACAGGGAGCACCGGGGAGCTGTTTTTT.

The CDR3 loop reads CASRETGRTEQFF. The CDR3 DNA follows: TGTGCCAGCAGAGAGACAGGCCGTACGGAGCAGTTCTTC. The rearrangement joins TRBV28 to TRBJ2-1; the D gene is possibly TRBD1 (6 bases). In germline, CDR1 is MDHEN, CDR2 SYDVKM. This CDR3 spans 13 amino acids. The V end was cut by 6 bases, the J end by 10 bases, with 16 bases between.

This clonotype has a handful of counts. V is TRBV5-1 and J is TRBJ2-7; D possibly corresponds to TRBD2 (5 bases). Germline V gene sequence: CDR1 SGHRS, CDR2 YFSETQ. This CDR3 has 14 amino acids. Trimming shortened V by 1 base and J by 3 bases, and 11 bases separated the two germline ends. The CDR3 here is CASSLKGEGYEQYF. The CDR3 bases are TGCGCCAGCAGCTTGAAGGGAGAGGGCTACGAGCAGTACTTC.